The subject of this entry is one T cell receptor (beta chain). This clonotype was seen repeatedly, ten times or more. No antigen is known for it. Within one base of it there is no much larger clone, and no base qualities were kept. The data stem from a study of neurological immune-mediated disorders (dated by TCRdb to between 2018 and 2020). Notes on the research overall: Among the approximately 34 multiple sclerosis patients, about 31 had relapsing-remitting MS and 3 had secondary progressive MS. Using UMI-based sequencing, the study compared peripheral blood TCR-beta repertoires from patients with HTLV-I-associated myelopathy (HAM/TSP), patients with multiple sclerosis, and healthy controls. Alongside PBMC samples, the set of some 98 TCR-beta libraries contained longitudinal samples, technical triplicates, and paired CD4+ and CD8+ T-cell subsets that had been sorted. The cohort was made up of 68 subjects, consisting of some 14 HAM/TSP patients, around 35 multiple sclerosis patients and about 20 healthy controls.

Trimming removed 6 bases from V and 4 bases from J; the gene matches leave 12 bases unexplained. CDR1 and CDR2 (DFQATT, SNEGSKA) derive from the germline V gene (reference sequence). The CDR3 sequence holds 15 residues, the cysteine and phenylalanine included. CDR3 DNA is the only sequence kept; it has 45 bases, read in frame from the first base. Points the paper makes about the study in general: No association of the MS cluster with clinical or MRI features was observed, and the need for larger cohorts was stated by the authors. TCR clonal expansion was highest in HAM/TSP patients and lowest in MS patients, with MS patients falling below even healthy controls. Across subjects, expanded clones never shared an identical CDR3 amino acid sequence, which suggests that the TCR-beta repertoires in every group were private. In a phylogenetic analysis, the repertoires of 18 out of 34 MS patients fell into a single cluster of related CDR3 sequences, pointing to a possible signature at the repertoire level.

To synthesize cDNA, template-switch 5'RACE was performed with a primer carrying a 10-nucleotide random unique molecular identifier so that each TCR transcript was tagged. Every sequencing run yielded over 170 million TCR-beta sequences covering 15-18 subjects. The RNeasy kit was used to extract total RNA. The KAPA Real-time Library Amplification kit was used to amplify TCR-beta VDJ regions with primers targeting the TCR constant region and the 5'RACE anchor. A first PCR added sample indexes and Illumina adaptors, after which a second PCR increased the library yield. After Ampure bead purification, the roughly 650 bp TCR product was size-selected on a 2% E-gel SizeSelection system. Before pooling, library quality was assessed on a Bioanalyzer, concentration was determined with Qubit, and library quantification was performed with the Kapa Library Quantification kit. Libraries were sequenced paired-end 2 x 150 bp on an Illumina HiSeq 2500. To increase sequence diversity, roughly 24-30% phiX was spiked into each library pool. The source study handled its data this way. The quality-filtered reads were processed with the UMI-based MiGEC pipeline, whose error correction step removed more than 80% of the raw TCR sequences. IMGT germline references were used for alignment of VDJ genes, and clonotypes were defined by a unique CDR3 amino acid sequence together with V-J genes. Clonal expansion, Shannon diversity, and CDR3 relatedness (CalcPairwiseDistances, ClusterSamples) were evaluated with VDJtools, and phylogenetic trees were built with CLCbio workbench. A clone was classed as expanded if it had 8 or more unique UMIs, a cutoff based on coefficient-of-variation modelling across technical triplicates. The public reads were quality trimmed at Q25 with fastp and then assembled into clones with MiXCR by TCRdb, keeping productive beta chains. Rows with a matching CDR3 protein are joined into one entry that keeps the most common DNA and genes. For this entry, the V and J calls and clone size follow TCRdb and not the study's own pipeline. The sample table records around 35,000 distinct CDR3 sequences; about 1.4% of these occur just once. The ten largest clones capture nearly 9.5% of the sample.

Libraries from unsorted PBMCs were made from 2 million PBMCs kept in RNAlater at -80 degrees C until RNA extraction. Multiple sclerosis patients were enrolled in a US clinical protocol under which disease progression was evaluated by magnetic resonance imaging. PBMCs were separated from peripheral blood using Ficoll-Hypaque density gradient centrifugation and then cryopreserved in liquid nitrogen. The chain links TRBV20-1 with TRBJ2-3, with TRBD2 matching 8 junction bases. The specimen sequenced was PBMCs. The clonotype comes from a woman in her twenties or thirties with multiple sclerosis. CDR3 sequence: CSARRSGAGADTQYF. In nucleotides, the sequence is TGCAGTGCCAGACGTAGCGGGGCAGGCGCAGATACGCAGTATTTT.